This T cell receptor (beta chain) was recorded in a study of OX40 agonist ivuxolimab in advanced cancers. Whole-study context: Patients assigned to dose escalation were diagnosed with hepatocellular carcinoma, melanoma, renal cell or head and neck cancer. Age averaged 60 years (range roughly 23 to 90), and less than 85% were male. A history of anti-PD-1, anti-PD-L1 or anti-CTLA-4 therapy was acceptable, and 40% had some. Notes on the study in general: Fewer expanded clones were found on average in CD4+ than in CD8+ T cells.

Some clones are missing from TCRdb's copy, which holds only in-frame ones; the method was immunoSEQ multiplex PCR. The sample consists of approximately 69,000 clones, 88% of them appearing once. In its sample, this clone was seen a few times. Its antigen is currently unknown. Deletions cut 5 bases from V and 4 bases from J, with 5 bases between. The CDR3 sequence is 11 residues long. In germline, CDR1 is MNHEY, CDR2 SVGAGI. The sequence derives from an adult with an advanced solid tumor such as melanoma, head and neck, liver or kidney cancer. This rearrangement joins TRBV6-5 to TRBJ1-2, with unresolved D. Sequences were derived from CD4+ or CD8+ T cells sorted from blood, sampled in a trial of the OX40 agonist ivuxolimab. CDR3 nucleotide sequence: TGTGCCAGCAGTCGTGGCTATGGCTACACCTTC. Translating gives CASSRGYGYTF.